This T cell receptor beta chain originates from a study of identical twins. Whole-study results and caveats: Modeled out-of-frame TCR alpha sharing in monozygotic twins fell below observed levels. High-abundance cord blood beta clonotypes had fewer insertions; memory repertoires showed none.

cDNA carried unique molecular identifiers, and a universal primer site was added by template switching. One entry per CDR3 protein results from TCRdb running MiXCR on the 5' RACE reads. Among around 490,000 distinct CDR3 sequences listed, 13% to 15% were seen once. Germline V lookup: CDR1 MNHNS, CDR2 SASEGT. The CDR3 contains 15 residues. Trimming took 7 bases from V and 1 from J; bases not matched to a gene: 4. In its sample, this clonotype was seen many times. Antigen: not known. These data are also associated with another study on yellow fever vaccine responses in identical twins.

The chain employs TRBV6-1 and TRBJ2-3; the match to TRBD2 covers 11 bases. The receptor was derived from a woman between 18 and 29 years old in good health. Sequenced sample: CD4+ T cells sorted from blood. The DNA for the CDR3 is TGTGCCAGCAAAGGGACTAGCGGACGCACAGATACGCAGTATTTT. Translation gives CASKGTSGRTDTQYF.